The next 15 T cell receptor beta chains were all read from a single sample in a study of T-cell reconstitution after alpha-beta-depleted transplantation in children (dated by TCRdb to the mid-2010s). The library was made by PCR. The listed sequencing device is Illumina HiSeq 2500. TCR libraries were prepared with molecular barcoding, using unique molecular identifiers to normalize TCRbeta repertoire quantification. The raw public data were reprocessed by TCRdb itself: fastp quality trimming at Q25, MiXCR clonotype calling, in-frame beta chains only. Each entry merges the rows of one CDR3 protein and shows their most common DNA and genes. A total of 700,000 to 950,000 distinct CDR3 sequences appear in this sample, approximately 15% of them only once. 5% of the sample rests with the top ten. Reading the label with the study, this specimen's treatment or condition is: allogeneic hematopoietic cell transplantation with graft depleted of TCRalphabeta T cells and CD19 B cells.

Sequencing was performed on PBMCs, mostly from graft donor cells, taken 360 days after TCRalphabeta/CD19-depleted stem cell transplant. These receptors originate from a male patient aged 5 to 17 who had a stem cell transplant for acute lymphoblastic leukemia, so the T cells may come from the graft donor.

This clonotype occurred many times. One junction end does not reproduce the germline sequence, and a read error may be involved. The CDR3: CASSLAGANVLTF. The CDR3 bases are TGCGCCAGCAGCTTGGCTGGGGCCAACGTCCTGACTTTC. The chain couples TRBV27 to TRBJ2-6; D gene ambiguous. Germline CDR1 MNHEY, CDR2 SMNVEV (reference sequence). The CDR3 contains 13 residues.

This clonotype was seen more than once but under ten times. The rearrangement joins TRBV7-8 to TRBJ2-1; no firm D call. CDR3 length: 14 amino acids. Germline V gene sequence: CDR1 SGHVS, CDR2 FQNEAQ. V lost 1 base and J lost 6, with 10 bases in between. CDR3 DNA: TGTGCCAGCAGCTTAGAGGTCGGTTCCAATGAGCAGTTCTTC. Amino acids: CASSLEVGSNEQFF.

This clonotype occurred a few times. This sequence joins TRBV27 and TRBJ2-4, with D perhaps TRBD2 (6 bases). Trimming stripped 8 bases from V and 7 bases from J, with 12 bases between. Germline V gene data show CDR1 as MNHEY and CDR2 as SMNVEV (reference sequence). The CDR3 has 12 amino acids. The CDR3 nucleotides are TGTGCCAGCGGGGCGGGAAACAACATTCAGTACTTC. This sequence encodes CASGAGNNIQYF.

This clonotype appeared a few times. The V gene is TRBV4-1, the J gene TRBJ2-2; the match to TRBD1 covers 8 bases. This CDR3 is built from 17 residues. The germline CDR1 and CDR2 sequences are MGHRA and YSYEKL. After removal of 6 bases from V and 2 bases from J, the junction contained 11 bases not matched to a gene. In DNA, the CDR3 is TGCGCCAGCAGGCACCTGAAGGGACAGGTTAACACCGGGGAGCTGTTTTTT. Protein product: CASRHLKGQVNTGELFF.

This clonotype was observed a few times. This chain connects TRBV5-1 to TRBJ2-1; 11 nucleotides match TRBD2. Per germline, CDR1 SGHRS and CDR2 YFSETQ. V lost 0 bases to trimming and J lost 9 bases; unmatched junction nucleotides: 14. The CDR3 length is 18 residues. The CDR3 DNA reads as TGCGCCAGCAGCTTGGCCGGATTAGGGACTAGCGGTGCAGGTGAGCAGTTCTTC. It yields the protein CASSLAGLGTSGAGEQFF. Together with reference TRBV5-1 and TRBJ2-1, the CDR3 gives the full variable domain: KAGVTQTPRYLIKTRGQQVTLSCSPISGHRSVSWYQQTPGQGLQFLFEYFSETQRNKGNFPGRFSGRQFSNSRSEMNVSTLELGDSALYLCASSLAGLGTSGAGEQFFGPGTRLTVL.

This rearrangement joins TRBV5-1 to TRBJ2-1; 7 bases align to TRBD2. J lost 6 bases, V lost 5 bases, and 8 bases had no gene match. The germline gives CDR1 SGHRS, CDR2 YFSETQ. The CDR3 covers 14 residues. CDR3: CASSGLVGSNEQFF. CDR3 sequence (DNA): TGCGCCAGCAGTGGACTAGTGGGCTCCAATGAGCAGTTCTTC.

This clonotype turned up a few times. The V gene is TRBV5-1, the J gene TRBJ2-3, with D unclear. This CDR3 contains 15 residues. Germline CDR1 SGHRS, CDR2 YFSETQ. V shed 4 bases and J shed 4 bases, with 16 bases lying between them. DNA of the CDR3: TGCGCCAGCAGCCCCGCCCGACGGATACCAGATACGCAGTATTTT. Translation gives CASSPARRIPDTQYF. The full variable domain, rest sourced from reference TRBV5-1 and TRBJ2-3, is KAGVTQTPRYLIKTRGQQVTLSCSPISGHRSVSWYQQTPGQGLQFLFEYFSETQRNKGNFPGRFSGRQFSNSRSEMNVSTLELGDSALYLCASSPARRIPDTQYFGPGTRLTVL.

Only a few counts were recorded for this clonotype. The V call is TRBV18, the J call TRBJ2-5; 11 bases are a match to TRBD2. CDR1 and CDR2 from the germline V gene are KGHSH and LQKENI. The J segment lost 3 bases and the V segment lost 3 bases, leaving 3 bases of the junction unmatched. The CDR3 is made up of 15 amino acids. CDR3: CASSPTSGRKETQYF. CDR3 DNA: TGTGCCAGCTCACCCACTAGCGGGAGAAAAGAGACCCAGTACTTC.

This sequence joins TRBV25-1 and TRBJ1-2, with D possibly matching TRBD1 (6 bases). Germline V gene sequence: CDR1 MGHDK, CDR2 SYGVNS. The CDR3 extends over 15 amino acids. Trimming took off 0 bases at V and 4 bases at J, with 12 bases between the two ends. Here the CDR3 DNA reads TGTGCCAGCAGTGAATACGGGGGGCTGGGCTATGGCTACACCTTC. Its protein product is CASSEYGGLGYGYTF.

The V and J genes are TRBV6-2 or TRBV6-3 and TRBJ2-7; 12 nucleotides match TRBD1. V shed 0 bases, J shed 4 bases, and the junction held 7 bases outside the gene matches. Germline CDR1 reads MNHEY; CDR2 reads SVGEGT. The CDR3 covers 17 residues. In DNA, the CDR3 is TGTGCCAGCAGTTACTCAATTTCGGGACAGGGGGCTTACGAGCAGTACTTC. It is translated as CASSYSISGQGAYEQYF.

This clonotype was observed a few times. This chain uses TRBV11-3 with TRBJ2-1; D is unclear. Trimming took 5 bases from V and 0 from J, leaving 11 bases between them. This CDR3 has 15 residues. Per the germline V gene, CDR1 is SGHNT and CDR2 is YENEEA. The CDR3 nucleotides read TGTGCCAGCAGCGTTCAGCCGAGCTCCTACAATGAGCAGTTCTTC. Protein product: CASSVQPSSYNEQFF.

The chain links TRBV11-2 to TRBJ2-7; tentative D call: TRBD2 (7 bases). The V end was cut by 5 bases, the J end by 6 bases, with 23 bases between. The CDR3 runs to 16 residues. Germline CDR1 is SGHAT and CDR2 is FQNNGV. DNA for the CDR3: TGTGCCAGCAGCCCTGGGGGGGGGCAGCGTCTTTCCGAGCAGTACTTC. Protein sequence: CASSPGGGQRLSEQYF.

This clonotype has more than one count but fewer than ten. The chain joins TRBV10-3 to TRBJ2-4; no clear D. This CDR3 contains 18 residues. The ends were cut back, 0 bases at V and 0 bases at J, with 15 bases in the middle. Germline-derived CDR1 and CDR2 are ENHRY and SYGVKD. The CDR3, as DNA: TGTGCCATCAGTGAGTCGGCAGGTAAAAGAAGAGCCAAAAACATTCAGTACTTC. Translating gives CAISESAGKRRAKNIQYF.

This rearrangement joins TRBV20-1 to TRBJ2-5, with TRBD1 identical over 7 bases. The CDR3 runs 14 residues. Losses at the gene ends were 0 bases for V and 5 bases for J; bases not matched to a gene: 6. Germline V gives CDR1 DFQATT, CDR2 SNEGSKA (reference sequence). This chain's CDR3 is CSARDLGGMETQYF. The CDR3 bases are TGCAGTGCTAGAGATTTAGGGGGCATGGAGACCCAGTACTTC.

In its sample, this clonotype was seen a few times. The CDR3 DNA follows: TGCGCCAGCAGCGGGACGCCCGGGACAAAACTCTACGAGCAGTACTTC. Its protein is CASSGTPGTKLYEQYF. The chain has TRBV5-1 and TRBJ2-7; the D gene is possibly TRBD1 (6 bases). The CDR3 contains 16 residues. CDR1 and CDR2 (germline): SGHRS, YFSETQ. Trimming took off 4 bases at V and 3 bases at J, with 20 bases between the two ends.